Below, one T cell receptor (beta chain) is given with its context. Ten or more counts support this clone. Its antigen is not yet known. Qualities for individual bases were not recorded, and no much larger clone is one base off. Distinct nucleotide sequences in the sample also encode this CDR3. The CDR3 measures 15 amino acids from cysteine to phenylalanine. The kept DNA is CDR3 alone, 45 bases in frame from the first base. Trimming costs V 6 bases and J 0 bases, and their ends lie 13 bases apart. CDR1 SGHKS and CDR2 YYEKEE are derived from the germline V gene (reference sequence). These data are taken from a study of shared clonotypes between healthy human individuals (dated by TCRdb to the early 2020s). Looking at the study overall: The cohort included a few men and a couple of women between 18 and 49 years of age. For each donor, CD4 naive and CD4 memory were each run on three plates, CD8 naive on two plates, and CD8 memory on one plate. To estimate repertoire size and how much clonotypes are shared between individuals, the study performed deep sequencing of blood TCR repertoires from a few healthy adults. Libraries were prepared and TCR repertoires were sequenced by different laboratories using diverse techniques, in order to increase sequencing depth and limit assay-specific biases. Per donor, leukapheresis produced somewhere between about 0.8 and 9.5 billion PBMCs. Study-wide findings and limitations: Sampling was restricted to blood, and TCR repertoires in tissue are likely to differ from TCR repertoires in blood. Even with the large sequencing depth, rarefaction of the sorted-subset datasets indicated that sequencing was incomplete. Around 5% of naive CD4, approximately 3.7% of naive CD8, approximately 2% of memory CD4, and more than 0.35% of memory CD8 clonotypes were shared across a few donors. Pairwise subsampling indicated that sequencing depth was expected to affect the degree of clonotype sharing among donors. Because the study included only a small number of donors, the genetic and exposure-history diversity represented was limited. Estimated clonotype richness was generally larger for naive than for memory subsets. Higher generation probabilities were observed for clonotypes shared by all four sorted-subset donors than for non-shared clonotypes.

Using the deep immunoSEQ assay, TCR CDR3 regions were amplified from genomic DNA by multiplex PCR. Extracted genomic DNA from each cell subset was spread evenly across all wells of several immunoSEQ 96-well plates, with each plate serving as a replicate. For sorted subsets, around 200 ng genomic DNA, equal to tens of thousands of T cell genomes, was loaded into each replicate PCR. Purified libraries were measured with a Qubit 3.0 fluorometer, size-checked on a Bioanalyzer 2100, and measured again with the KAPA Library Quantification kit. Every immunoSEQ 96-well plate was sequenced on a dedicated single-read 150-cycle Illumina NextSeq 550 flow cell. Per the original workflow: Because the immunoSEQ output included only junctional sequences and no quality scores, the filtering could not be the same as the filtering used for full-length reads. To assign V/J genes and CDR3, sequences were annotated using PyIR, a Python wrapper for IgBLAST v1.9, with IMGT germline references. Reads were filtered out if the reads had weak V/J assignments (E-value above 1e-6), no CDR3, stop codons, out-of-frame junctions, or ambiguous translated residues. V3J clonotypes were defined as sequences sharing the same inferred V gene, J gene, and CDR3 amino acid sequence. Percentage overlap between repertoires was computed as shared unique clonotypes divided by the size of the smaller repertoire. RTK rarefaction, the Chao1 estimator, and Recon v2.1 estimates of unobserved clonotypes were used to assess repertoire richness. Generation probabilities were computed with OLGA for all TCRbeta clonotypes obtained by the gDNA method from a handful of donors. What TCRdb holds here is the immuneACCESS table cut down to in-frame rearrangements. Part of the clones is not present; checked against another copy, under half of the missing clones reflect an unresolved V gene, and the others are unexplained. That table supplies the V and J calls and clone size; D and trimming were determined from the DNA. The table for this sample lists approximately 940,000 clones; approximately 80% of them were counted only once. The ten largest make up approximately 1.5% of the sample.

Donors were healthy HIV-negative adults with no recently reported acute infections or vaccinations. Only Caucasian adults living in Nashville, Tennessee, USA were represented among the donors. CD4+ T cells were enriched by magnetic negative selection, after which naive cells were positively selected on CD45RA and the negative fraction was taken as the memory subset. Blood was obtained by leukapheresis, after which PBMCs were separated by Ficoll-Histopaque density gradient centrifugation and cryopreserved in liquid nitrogen vapor phase. Analytical flow cytometry was used to check the purity and quantity of each magnetically sorted T cell population. From each sorted fraction, genomic DNA was isolated and quantified by UV absorbance on a Nanodrop 2000c.

This receptor chain uses TRBV5-5 and TRBJ1-5; a tentative D match to TRBD1 spans 5 bases. The origin of this receptor is a young man in good health. Sequencing was done on a sample of memory CD4+ T cells sorted from blood. Explained via the paper, the cell subset or site label denotes: CD45RA-negative fraction. DNA sequence: TGTGCCAGCATTTATCAGGGAAATAGCAATCAGCCCCAGCATTTT. It encodes CASIYQGNSNQPQHF.